The source of this T cell receptor beta chain is a study of a mutant IDH1 vaccine in newly diagnosed glioma. Study as a whole: Patients received vaccination from 4-6 weeks after radiotherapy alone, or with temozolomide cycles. Held at week 35, visit V12 was the safety follow-up, and visit V13 followed at week 47. Overall study findings and caveats: No link was apparently found between pseudoprogression and changes in top peripheral T cell clonotypes.

TCRdb keeps only in-frame clones here, not all; method: immunoSEQ multiplex PCR. The sample has roughly 32,000 clones, around four fifths seen once. With respect to this clone: What it binds is not known.

The time point was: week 35, safety follow-up. One vaccine dose held 300 ug of mutant IDH1 20-mer peptide and came with topical imiquimod. The input for sequencing was PBMCs, taken from a glioma patient whose treatment included an IDH1 peptide vaccine. The TCR was taken from a man aged 35-49 years with glioma. Some clones in this sample may be carry-over from other donors' samples.

As DNA, the CDR3 is TGTGCCAGCAGCCTCGGGACAGTAGAGACCCAGTACTTC. Translation: CASSLGTVETQYF. The chain employs TRBV5-6 and TRBJ2-5, with 7 bases fitting TRBD1. This CDR3 has 13 residues. Germline assignment: CDR1 SGHDT and CDR2 YYEEEE. V shed 4 bases, J shed 4 bases, and the junction held 4 bases outside the gene matches.